The clone carrying this T cell receptor (beta chain) was seen at least ten times. The entry originates in a study of T cell repertoires in cytomegalovirus infection. Each CDR3 protein is one row after TCRdb ran MiXCR on the reads. This sample yields over 450,000 distinct CDR3 sequences, of which 11% are seen a single time; about 9.4% belongs to the top ten. From germline, CDR1 is MDHEN and CDR2 SYDVKM. Trimming took off 5 bases at V and 5 bases at J, with 12 bases between the two ends. This CDR3 has 13 amino acids. The sequenced sample consisted of PBMCs. The rearrangement links TRBV28 to TRBJ2-5; D not certain. The receptor's source is a human donor in good health (CMV status not recorded). Some clones in this sample may be carry-over from other donors' samples. This chain's CDR3 is CASSDTVVETQYF. CDR3 DNA sequence: TGTGCCAGCAGTGATACGGTGGTGGAGACCCAGTACTTC.